This T cell receptor (beta chain) appears in the sequencing data of a study of shared clonotypes between healthy human individuals. TCRdb keeps only in-frame clones here, not all; method: immunoSEQ multiplex PCR. Counted here are around 1.1 million clones, roughly 80% occurring once; the ten biggest clones make up 0.89%. The CDR3 spans 17 residues. CDR1 and CDR2 from the germline V gene are MRHNA and SNTAGT. Trimming pared 2 bases from V and 2 bases from J, leaving 19 bases between. Sequences were obtained from memory CD4+ T cells from PBMCs. The subset was: CD45RA-negative fraction. The TCR comes from a man between 18 and 29 years old in good health. Some clones in this sample may be carry-over from other donors' samples. V and J are TRBV6-4 and TRBJ2-7; D is uncertain. DNA for the CDR3: TGTGCCAGCAGTGACAATTTAGGGTGTGGGGAAACCTACGAGCAGTACTTC. As protein: CASSDNLGCGETYEQYF.